This record covers a single TCR beta chain. Germline V CDR1 and CDR2: MNHEY, SMNVEV (reference sequence). This CDR3 region has 15 residues. V dropped 6 bases and J dropped 0; count of bases not matched to a gene: 7. This sample stems from a study of blood T cell repertoires in COVID-19. Overall study: Whether acute or convalescent, the COVID-19 samples came from the United States, Italy and Spain.

Using immunoSEQ multiplex PCR, the repertoire was profiled, and TCRdb retains in-frame clones only, with some absent. The profile shows roughly 28,000 clones, roughly 85% of them singletons. V and J are TRBV27 and TRBJ1-2; 7 bases are shared with TRBD1. Sequenced input: peripheral blood. The source is a woman in her 50s with active COVID-19. CDR3 loop: CASRLGQNPNYGYTF. The CDR3 DNA follows: TGTGCCAGCAGATTGGGACAGAATCCTAACTATGGCTACACCTTC.